The text below deals with one TCR beta chain. Measured with immunoSEQ multiplex PCR; TCRdb has only the in-frame clones, and not every one. Altogether approximately 430,000 clones are present, about nine tenths being singletons, with the ten largest covering 1.4% to 1.5%. The data originate from a study of blood T cell repertoires in COVID-19. Study at large: Italy, Spain and the United States were the sources of the convalescent and acute COVID-19 samples. T cells, B-cell-depleted T cells, or PBMCs supplied cDNA or gDNA.

The CDR3 spans 13 residues. V shed 6 bases and J 2 bases; nucleotides not matched to a gene: 3. The V gene's germline CDR1 is MNHEY and CDR2 SVGAGI. The chain uses TRBV6-5 and TRBJ1-2; 7 bases map to TRBD1. The origin of this receptor is a woman in her 30s with active or convalescent COVID-19. Sequencing was carried out using peripheral blood. The CDR3 loop reads CASSGQENYGYTF. DNA for the CDR3: TGTGCCAGCAGCGGACAGGAAAACTATGGCTACACCTTC.